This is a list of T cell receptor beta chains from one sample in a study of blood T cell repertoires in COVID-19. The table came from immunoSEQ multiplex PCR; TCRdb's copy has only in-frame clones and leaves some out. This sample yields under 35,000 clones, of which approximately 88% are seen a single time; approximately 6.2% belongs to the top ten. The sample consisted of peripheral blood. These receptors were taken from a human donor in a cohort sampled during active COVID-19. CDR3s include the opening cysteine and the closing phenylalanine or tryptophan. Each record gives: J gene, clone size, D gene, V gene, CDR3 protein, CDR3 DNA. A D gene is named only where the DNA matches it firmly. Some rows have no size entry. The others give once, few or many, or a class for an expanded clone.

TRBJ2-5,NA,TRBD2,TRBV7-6,CASSLEAVAGWGETQYF,TGTGCCAGCAGCTTAGAGGCGGTAGCGGGCTGGGGGGAGACCCAGTACTTC
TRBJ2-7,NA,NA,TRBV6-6,CASSTGRYRTYEQYF,TGTGCCAGCAGTACGGGTAGATACCGAACCTACGAGCAGTACTTC
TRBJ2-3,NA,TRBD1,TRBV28,CASSQRPGQTIPLSTDTQYF,TGTGCCAGCAGCCAGAGGCCGGGACAGACGATACCGTTGAGCACAGATACGCAGTATTTT
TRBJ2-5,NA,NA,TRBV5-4,CASSLIPAVQETQYF,TGTGCCAGCAGCCTAATTCCTGCGGTACAAGAGACCCAGTACTTC
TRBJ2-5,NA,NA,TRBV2,CASSEQGPETQYF,TGTGCCAGCAGTGAGCAGGGTCCAGAGACCCAGTACTTC
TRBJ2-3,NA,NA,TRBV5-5,CASSLGTRDTDTQYF,TGTGCCAGCAGCTTGGGTACCAGGGACACAGATACGCAGTATTTT
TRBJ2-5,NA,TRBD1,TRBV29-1,CSAHHRGMETQYF,TGCAGCGCGCACCACAGGGGGATGGAGACCCAGTACTTC
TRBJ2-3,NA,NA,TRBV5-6,CASSPYTDTQYF,TGTGCCAGCAGCCCGTACACAGATACGCAGTATTTT
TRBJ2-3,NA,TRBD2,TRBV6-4,CASSDSRAGGPDTQYF,TGTGCCAGCAGTGACTCAAGGGCGGGGGGACCAGATACGCAGTATTTT
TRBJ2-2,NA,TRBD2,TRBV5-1,CASSLGTLAGDSGELFF,TGCGCCAGCAGCTTGGGGACACTAGCGGGGGATTCCGGGGAGCTGTTTTTT
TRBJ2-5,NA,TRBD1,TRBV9,CASSSTGTGGETQYF,TGTGCCAGCAGCTCCACCGGGACAGGGGGAGAGACCCAGTACTTC
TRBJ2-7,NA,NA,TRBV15,CATSRDREYEQYF,TGTGCCACCAGCAGAGATCGAGAGTACGAGCAGTACTTC
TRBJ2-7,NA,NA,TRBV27,CASGSAPSYEQYF,TGTGCCTCCGGGAGTGCGCCTTCCTACGAGCAGTACTTC
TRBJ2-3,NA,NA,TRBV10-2,CASQQRSPTDTQYF,TGCGCCAGCCAACAGCGGTCACCCACAGATACGCAGTATTTT
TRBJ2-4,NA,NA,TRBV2,CASRDTQNIQYF,TGTGCCAGCAGAGACACGCAAAACATTCAGTACTTC
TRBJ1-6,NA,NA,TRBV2,CASSEGGYGSPLHF,TGTGCCAGCAGTGAAGGGGGCTATGGTTCACCCCTCCACTTT
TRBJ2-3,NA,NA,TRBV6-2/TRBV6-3,CASSYRRGYTDTQYF,TGTGCCAGCAGTTACCGTCGGGGGTACACAGATACGCAGTATTTT
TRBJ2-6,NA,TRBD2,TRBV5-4,CASSLTSGGSGANVLTF,TGTGCCAGCAGCTTGACTAGCGGGGGCTCTGGGGCCAACGTCCTGACTTTC
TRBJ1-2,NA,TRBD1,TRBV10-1,CASSAGQESSYGYTF,TGCGCCAGCAGTGCGGGACAGGAGAGCTCCTATGGCTACACCTTC
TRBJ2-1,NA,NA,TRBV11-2,CASSPIPGHHNEQFF,TGTGCCAGCAGCCCGATCCCGGGACACCACAATGAGCAGTTCTTC
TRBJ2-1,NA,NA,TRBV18,CASSEVLIYEQFF,TGTGCCAGCTCGGAGGTGCTAATCTATGAGCAGTTCTTC
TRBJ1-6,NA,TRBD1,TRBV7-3,CASSAGQGMLINSPLHF,TGTGCCAGCAGCGCGGGACAGGGGATGTTGATTAATTCACCCCTCCACTTT
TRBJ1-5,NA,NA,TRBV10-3,CAISESGGNQPQHF,TGTGCCATCAGTGAGTCGGGGGGAAATCAGCCCCAGCATTTT
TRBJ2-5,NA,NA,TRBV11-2,CASSLGGRGQETQYF,TGTGCCAGCAGCTTAGGCGGAAGGGGTCAAGAGACCCAGTACTTC
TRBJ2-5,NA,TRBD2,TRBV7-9,CASSRGVGLQETQYF,TGTGCCAGCAGCCGGGGGGTGGGGCTCCAAGAGACCCAGTACTTC
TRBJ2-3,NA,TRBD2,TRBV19,CASSMVASGDTQYF,TGTGCCAGTAGTATGGTGGCTAGCGGTGATACGCAGTATTTT
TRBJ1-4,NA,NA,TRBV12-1,CASSFRTGSIANEKLFF,TGTGCCAGCAGCTTTAGGACAGGGTCGATTGCTAATGAAAAACTGTTTTTT
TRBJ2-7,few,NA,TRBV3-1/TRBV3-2,CASSQVYSREQYF,TGTGCCAGCAGCCAGGTGTACTCGCGGGAGCAGTACTTC
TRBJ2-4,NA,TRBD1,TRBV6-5,CASGRQGPREIQYF,TGTGCCAGCGGTCGACAGGGACCCCGCGAAATTCAGTACTTC
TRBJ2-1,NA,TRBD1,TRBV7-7,CASTPSTGGVFF,TGTGCCAGCACCCCCTCAACAGGGGGCGTGTTCTTC
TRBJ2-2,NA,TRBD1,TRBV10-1,CASSDGQGVGNTGELFF,TGCGCCAGCAGTGACGGACAGGGGGTAGGGAACACCGGGGAGCTGTTTTTT
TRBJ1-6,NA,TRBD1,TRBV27,CASSSWDSGYNSPLHF,TGTGCCAGCAGTAGTTGGGACAGTGGGTATAATTCACCCCTCCACTTT
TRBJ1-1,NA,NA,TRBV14,CASSQFPENTEAFF,TGTGCCAGCAGCCAATTTCCAGAGAACACTGAAGCTTTCTTT
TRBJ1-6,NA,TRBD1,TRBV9,CASSGGQGLLNSPLHF,TGTGCCAGCAGCGGGGGACAGGGGCTCCTTAATTCACCCCTCCACTTT
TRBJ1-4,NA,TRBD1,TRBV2,CASSSTGGTGEKLFF,TGTGCCAGCAGTTCGACAGGGGGCACGGGTGAAAAACTGTTTTTT
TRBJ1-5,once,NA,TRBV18,CASSPGGGLSSNQPQHF,TGTGCCAGCTCACCCGGGGGGGGGCTGAGTAGCAATCAGCCCCAGCATTTT
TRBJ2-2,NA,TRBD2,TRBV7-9,CASSFGGDTGELFF,TGTGCCAGCAGCTTCGGGGGGGACACCGGGGAGCTGTTTTTT
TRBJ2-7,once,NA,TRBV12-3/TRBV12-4,CASSLGPSLEQYF,TGTGCCAGCAGTTTAGGTCCTAGCCTCGAGCAGTACTTC
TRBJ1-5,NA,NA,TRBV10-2,CASSEAGDQPQHF,TGCGCCAGCAGTGAGGCAGGGGATCAGCCCCAGCATTTT
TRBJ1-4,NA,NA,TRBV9,CASSVGAATNEKLFF,TGTGCCAGCAGCGTAGGGGCTGCAACTAATGAAAAACTGTTTTTT
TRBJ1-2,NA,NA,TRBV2,CASSERGTGYGYTF,TGTGCCAGCAGTGAACGGGGGACGGGCTATGGCTACACCTTC
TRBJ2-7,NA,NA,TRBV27,CASSLSGGPLGEQYF,TGTGCCAGCAGTTTATCCGGGGGACCTTTAGGGGAGCAGTACTTC
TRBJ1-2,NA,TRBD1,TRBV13,CASSLPVNRDRGIADYGYTF,TGTGCCAGCAGCTTACCAGTTAATCGGGACAGGGGGATAGCAGACTATGGCTACACCTTC
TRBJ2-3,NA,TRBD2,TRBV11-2,CASSTLAGGPGLGTQYF,TGTGCCAGCAGCACCCTAGCGGGGGGCCCCGGCCTGGGTACGCAGTATTTT
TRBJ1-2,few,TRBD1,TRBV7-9,CASSLNDRGNYGYTF,TGTGCCAGCAGCTTAAATGACAGGGGGAACTATGGCTACACCTTC
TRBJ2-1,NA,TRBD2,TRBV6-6,CASKPGLAGVHEQFF,TGTGCCAGTAAACCGGGACTAGCGGGGGTACATGAGCAGTTCTTC
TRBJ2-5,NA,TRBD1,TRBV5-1,CASSWRLRQGDETQYF,TGCGCCAGCAGCTGGCGTTTGAGACAGGGGGATGAGACCCAGTACTTC
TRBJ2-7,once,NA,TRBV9,CASSTRQGASYEQYF,TGTGCCAGCAGCACCAGACAAGGGGCTTCCTACGAGCAGTACTTC
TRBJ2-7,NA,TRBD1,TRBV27,CASSPVKKQGAGYEQYF,TGTGCCAGCAGTCCGGTTAAGAAGCAGGGGGCAGGGTACGAGCAGTACTTC
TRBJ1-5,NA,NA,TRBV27,CASSLSYNQPQHF,TGTGCCAGCAGTTTATCTTACAATCAGCCCCAGCATTTT
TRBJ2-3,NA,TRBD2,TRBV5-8,CASSSGLAEEDTQYF,TGTGCCAGCAGCTCGGGACTAGCGGAGGAAGATACGCAGTATTTT